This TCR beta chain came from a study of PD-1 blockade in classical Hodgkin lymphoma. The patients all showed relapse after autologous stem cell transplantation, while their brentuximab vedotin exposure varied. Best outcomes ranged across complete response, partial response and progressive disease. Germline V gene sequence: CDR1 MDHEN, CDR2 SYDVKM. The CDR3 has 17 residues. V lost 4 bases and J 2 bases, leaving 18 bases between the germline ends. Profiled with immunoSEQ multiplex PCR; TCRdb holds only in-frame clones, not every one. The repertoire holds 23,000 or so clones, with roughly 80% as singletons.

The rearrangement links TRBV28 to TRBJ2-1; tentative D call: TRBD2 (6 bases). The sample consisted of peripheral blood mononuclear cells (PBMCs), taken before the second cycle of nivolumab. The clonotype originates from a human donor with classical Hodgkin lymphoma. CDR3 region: CASSSAGRGLTYNEQFF. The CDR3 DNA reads TGTGCCAGCAGTTCTGCGGGGCGGGGCTTAACCTACAATGAGCAGTTCTTC. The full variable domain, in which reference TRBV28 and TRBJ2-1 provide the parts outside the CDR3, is DVKVTQSSRYLVKRTGEKVFLECVQDMDHENMFWYRQDPGLGLRLIYFSYDVKMKEKGDIPEGYSVSREKKERFSLILESASTNQTSMYLCASSSAGRGLTYNEQFFGPGTRLTVL.